These T cell receptor beta chains were read from a single sample in a study of shared clonotypes between healthy human individuals. Produced via immunoSEQ multiplex PCR; TCRdb's table is partial and in-frame only. The sample lists around 2.3 million clones; more than 90% were seen once. The sample taken for sequencing was naive CD4+ T cells sorted from blood. All receptors derive from a man aged 18-30 years in good health. The CDR3 runs from the conserved cysteine through the conserved F or W. The D gene is left open where the match is weak.

d_call: TRBD2
v_call: TRBV10-1
j_call: TRBJ2-7
cdr3_nt: TGCGCCAGCACCCGACTAGCGGGAGGTACCTACGAGCAGTACTTC
cdr3_aa: CASTRLAGGTYEQYF

d_call: TRBD1
v_call: TRBV27
j_call: TRBJ2-3
cdr3_nt: TGTGCCAGCAGGTCTACTTTAGACAGGGCCAGGGATACGCAGTATTTT
cdr3_aa: CASRSTLDRARDTQYF

d_call: -
v_call: TRBV29-1
j_call: TRBJ2-3
cdr3_nt: TGCAGCGTTGAGCAGGGCAGGGCGCCAGATACGCAGTATTTT
cdr3_aa: CSVEQGRAPDTQYF

d_call: -
v_call: TRBV7-2
j_call: TRBJ1-6
cdr3_nt: TGTGCCAGCAGCACCCCAAGGGGCCCTGGGAATTCACCCCTCCACTTT
cdr3_aa: CASSTPRGPGNSPLHF

d_call: TRBD1
v_call: TRBV30
j_call: TRBJ1-4
cdr3_nt: TGTGCCTGGAGTGCCGGGACAGGGGCTACTGAAAAACTGTTTTTT
cdr3_aa: CAWSAGTGATEKLFF

d_call: TRBD1
v_call: TRBV5-6
j_call: TRBJ1-6
cdr3_nt: TGTGCCAGCAGCATGGGGGTAGGACAGGGAGGGTATTCACCCCTCCACTTT
cdr3_aa: CASSMGVGQGGYSPLHF

d_call: -
v_call: TRBV28
j_call: TRBJ1-2
cdr3_nt: TGTGCCAGCCTGGGCACGGAGACCTATGGCTACACCTTC
cdr3_aa: CASLGTETYGYTF

d_call: TRBD1
v_call: TRBV19
j_call: TRBJ1-2
cdr3_nt: TGTGCCGCCCGAAGGGACAGGGCGGGAGGGAATGGCTACACCTTC
cdr3_aa: CAARRDRAGGNGYTF

d_call: -
v_call: TRBV2
j_call: TRBJ1-1
cdr3_nt: TGTGCCAGCAGTGAGGAAGTGAACACTGAAGCTTTCTTT
cdr3_aa: CASSEEVNTEAFF

d_call: TRBD2
v_call: TRBV5-1
j_call: TRBJ2-3
cdr3_nt: TGCGCCAGCAGCTTGGGTAGTAGCGGGGGGCGGCCTGATACGCAGTATTTT
cdr3_aa: CASSLGSSGGRPDTQYF

d_call: TRBD1
v_call: TRBV6-1
j_call: TRBJ2-7
cdr3_nt: TGTGCCAGCACCACAGGACAGGCGCCCTACGAGCAGTACTTC
cdr3_aa: CASTTGQAPYEQYF

d_call: TRBD1
v_call: TRBV10-3
j_call: TRBJ2-3
cdr3_nt: TGTGCCAGCGGACAGGGTAGGACAGATACGCAGTATTTT
cdr3_aa: CASGQGRTDTQYF

d_call: -
v_call: TRBV27
j_call: TRBJ1-2
cdr3_nt: TGTGCCAGCAGTTACAGGGCCGCTAACTATGGCTACACCTTC
cdr3_aa: CASSYRAANYGYTF

d_call: -
v_call: TRBV9
j_call: TRBJ2-7
cdr3_nt: TGTGCCAGCAGCTCAGGGGTCTCCTACGAGCAGTACTTC
cdr3_aa: CASSSGVSYEQYF

d_call: TRBD2
v_call: TRBV11-3
j_call: TRBJ2-2
cdr3_nt: TGTGCCAGCAGTTTTGGCTCAGGGAGGGACACCGGGGAGCTGTTTTTT
cdr3_aa: CASSFGSGRDTGELFF

d_call: -
v_call: TRBV10-3
j_call: TRBJ1-1
cdr3_nt: TGTGCCATCAGTGTTCAGGTAAACACTGAAGCTTTCTTT
cdr3_aa: CAISVQVNTEAFF

d_call: -
v_call: TRBV5-1
j_call: TRBJ2-3
cdr3_nt: TGCGCCAGCAGCTTCATTGGGGCCAGAACAGATACGCAGTATTTT
cdr3_aa: CASSFIGARTDTQYF

d_call: -
v_call: TRBV29-1
j_call: TRBJ2-3
cdr3_nt: TGCAGCGTTTCAAGGGATTCAGATACGCAGTATTTT
cdr3_aa: CSVSRDSDTQYF

d_call: TRBD2
v_call: TRBV6-5
j_call: TRBJ2-7
cdr3_nt: TGTGCCAGCAGCCGACTAGCGGCTCAAACCTACGAGCAGTACTTC
cdr3_aa: CASSRLAAQTYEQYF

d_call: TRBD1
v_call: TRBV11-2
j_call: TRBJ2-7
cdr3_nt: TGTGCCAGCAGCTGGCCGGGACAGGGCTACAAGCAGTACTTC
cdr3_aa: CASSWPGQGYKQYF

d_call: -
v_call: TRBV19
j_call: TRBJ2-7
cdr3_nt: TGTGCCAGTAGTCGGACTACTGCTTCCTACGAGCAGTACTTC
cdr3_aa: CASSRTTASYEQYF

d_call: -
v_call: TRBV6-1
j_call: TRBJ1-4
cdr3_nt: TGTGCCAGCAGTGAAGTTGGGTGGGAGGTTGGAAAACTGTTTTTT
cdr3_aa: CASSEVGWEVGKLFF

d_call: -
v_call: TRBV5-1
j_call: TRBJ1-4
cdr3_nt: TGCGCCAGCAGCCCAGGGGCCACTAATGAAAAACTGTTTTTT
cdr3_aa: CASSPGATNEKLFF

d_call: -
v_call: TRBV27
j_call: TRBJ2-3
cdr3_nt: TGTGCCAGCAGTGCTCAGGGGAGGAACACAGATACGCAGTATTTT
cdr3_aa: CASSAQGRNTDTQYF

d_call: TRBD2
v_call: TRBV5-1
j_call: TRBJ2-1
cdr3_nt: TGCGCCAGCAGCTTGGCTCCGGGAGGGATAAACAATGAGCAGTTCTTC
cdr3_aa: CASSLAPGGINNEQFF

d_call: -
v_call: TRBV10-2
j_call: TRBJ1-1
cdr3_nt: TGCGCCAGCAGTGAGGTAACCTCAGGGACTGAAGCTTTCTTT
cdr3_aa: CASSEVTSGTEAFF

d_call: TRBD2
v_call: TRBV7-2
j_call: TRBJ2-7
cdr3_nt: TGTGCCAGCAGCTGGCGCGGGACTAGCGGTTCCTACGAGCAGTACTTC
cdr3_aa: CASSWRGTSGSYEQYF

d_call: TRBD1
v_call: TRBV5-1
j_call: TRBJ1-2
cdr3_nt: TGCGCCAGCAGCTTAGGGGACAGGGATCCCAACTATGGCTACACCTTC
cdr3_aa: CASSLGDRDPNYGYTF

d_call: -
v_call: TRBV10-3
j_call: TRBJ2-5
cdr3_nt: TGTGCCATCAGTGAGAAGGGGATCCAAGAGACCCAGTACTTC
cdr3_aa: CAISEKGIQETQYF

d_call: TRBD2
v_call: TRBV5-1
j_call: TRBJ2-1
cdr3_nt: TGCGCCAGCAGCTTGGCCGGGGGGATCCTCAATGAGCAGTTCTTC
cdr3_aa: CASSLAGGILNEQFF

d_call: -
v_call: TRBV19
j_call: TRBJ1-5
cdr3_nt: TGTGCCAGTAGTATAAGGAATCAGCCCCAGCATTTT
cdr3_aa: CASSIRNQPQHF

d_call: -
v_call: TRBV7-2
j_call: TRBJ2-7
cdr3_nt: TGTGCCAGCAGCTTAGGCGTCAAGGGCCCCTACGAGCAGTACTTC
cdr3_aa: CASSLGVKGPYEQYF

d_call: TRBD2
v_call: TRBV2
j_call: TRBJ2-3
cdr3_nt: TGTGCCAGCAGTAAGAGCGGGGCAAGCACAGATACGCAGTATTTT
cdr3_aa: CASSKSGASTDTQYF

d_call: TRBD1
v_call: TRBV2
j_call: TRBJ1-5
cdr3_nt: TGTGCCAGCACCCTGGGACAGGGGTATAGCAATCAGCCCCAGCATTTT
cdr3_aa: CASTLGQGYSNQPQHF

d_call: -
v_call: TRBV18
j_call: TRBJ1-2
cdr3_nt: TGTGCCAGCTCACCACCCAATACAGGGAAGGATGGCTACACCTTC
cdr3_aa: CASSPPNTGKDGYTF

d_call: -
v_call: TRBV5-1
j_call: TRBJ1-6
cdr3_nt: TGCGCCAGCAGCTTGGGGGGGTCTTCCTATAATTCACCCCTCCACTTT
cdr3_aa: CASSLGGSSYNSPLHF

d_call: -
v_call: TRBV9
j_call: TRBJ1-4
cdr3_nt: TGTGCCAGCAGCGTAGCTCCGTCCCCAACTAATGAAAAACTGTTTTTT
cdr3_aa: CASSVAPSPTNEKLFF

d_call: -
v_call: TRBV5-1
j_call: TRBJ2-7
cdr3_nt: TGCGCCAGCAGCCTGGTTGGGTCCGAGCAGTACTTC
cdr3_aa: CASSLVGSEQYF

d_call: -
v_call: TRBV7-2
j_call: TRBJ1-5
cdr3_nt: TGTGCCAGCAGCGCACAGGACGGGAGCAATCAGCCCCAGCATTTT
cdr3_aa: CASSAQDGSNQPQHF

d_call: TRBD1
v_call: TRBV6-1
j_call: TRBJ1-3
cdr3_nt: TGTGCCAGCAGGCCCCAGGGGGGCCGAAACACCATATATTTT
cdr3_aa: CASRPQGGRNTIYF

d_call: -
v_call: TRBV6-6
j_call: TRBJ1-1
cdr3_nt: TGTGCCAGCAGTTACCTTGGGGGGCCAGAAACTGAAGCTTTCTTT
cdr3_aa: CASSYLGGPETEAFF